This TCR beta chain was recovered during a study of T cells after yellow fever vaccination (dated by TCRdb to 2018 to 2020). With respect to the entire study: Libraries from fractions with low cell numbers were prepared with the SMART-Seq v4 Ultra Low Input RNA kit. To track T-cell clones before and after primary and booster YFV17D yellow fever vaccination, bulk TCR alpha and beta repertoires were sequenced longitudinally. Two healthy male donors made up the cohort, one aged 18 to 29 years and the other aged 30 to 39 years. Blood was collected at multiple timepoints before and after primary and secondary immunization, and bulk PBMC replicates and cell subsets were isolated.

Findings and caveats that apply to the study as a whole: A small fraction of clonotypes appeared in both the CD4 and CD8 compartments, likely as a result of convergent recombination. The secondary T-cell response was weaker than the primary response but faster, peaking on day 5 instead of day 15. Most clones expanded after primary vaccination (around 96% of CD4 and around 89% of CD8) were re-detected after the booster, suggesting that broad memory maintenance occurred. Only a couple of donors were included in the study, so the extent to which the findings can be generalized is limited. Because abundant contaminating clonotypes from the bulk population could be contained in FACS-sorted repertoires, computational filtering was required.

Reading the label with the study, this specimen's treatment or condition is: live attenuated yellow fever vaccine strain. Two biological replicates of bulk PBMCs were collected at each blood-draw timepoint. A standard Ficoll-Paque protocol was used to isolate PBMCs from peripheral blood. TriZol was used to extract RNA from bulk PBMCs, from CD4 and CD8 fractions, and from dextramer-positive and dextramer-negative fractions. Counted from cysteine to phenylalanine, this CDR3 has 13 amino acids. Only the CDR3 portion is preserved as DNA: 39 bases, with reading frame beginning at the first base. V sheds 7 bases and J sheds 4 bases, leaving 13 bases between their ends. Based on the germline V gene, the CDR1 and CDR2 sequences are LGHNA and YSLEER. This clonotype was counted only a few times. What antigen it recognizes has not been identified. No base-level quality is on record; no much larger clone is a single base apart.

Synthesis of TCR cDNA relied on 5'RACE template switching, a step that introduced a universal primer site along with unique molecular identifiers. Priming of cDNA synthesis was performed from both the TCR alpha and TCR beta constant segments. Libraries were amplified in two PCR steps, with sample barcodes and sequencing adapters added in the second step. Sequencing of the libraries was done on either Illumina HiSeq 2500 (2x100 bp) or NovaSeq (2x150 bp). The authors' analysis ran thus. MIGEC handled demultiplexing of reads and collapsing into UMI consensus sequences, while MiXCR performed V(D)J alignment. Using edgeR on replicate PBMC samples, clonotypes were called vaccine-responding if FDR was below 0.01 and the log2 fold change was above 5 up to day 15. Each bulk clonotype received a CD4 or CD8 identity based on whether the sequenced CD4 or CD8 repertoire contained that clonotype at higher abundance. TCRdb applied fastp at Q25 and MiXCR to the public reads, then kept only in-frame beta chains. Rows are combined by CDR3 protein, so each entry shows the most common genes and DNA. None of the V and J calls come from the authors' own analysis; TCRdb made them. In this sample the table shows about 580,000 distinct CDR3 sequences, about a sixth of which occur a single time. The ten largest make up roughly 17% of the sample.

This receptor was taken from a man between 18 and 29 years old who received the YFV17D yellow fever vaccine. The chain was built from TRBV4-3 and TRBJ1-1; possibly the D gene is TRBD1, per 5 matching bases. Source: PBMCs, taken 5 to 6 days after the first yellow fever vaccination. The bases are TGCGCCAGCACCCCAGGGAAGGGCACTGAAGCTTTCTTT. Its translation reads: CASTPGKGTEAFF.